This T cell receptor beta chain is from a study of T cells expressing NK-cell markers. Study-wide findings and caveats: In about six donors, dominant CD3+CD56+NKG2C+ clonotypes ranked among the top 10 CD8+ clonotypes.

The CDR3 has 15 amino acids. The germline V gene encodes CDR1 SGHVS and CDR2 FNYEAQ. TCRdb re-called the 5' RACE reads and catalogs CDR3 proteins one per entry, DNA excluded. The sample data list 500,000 to 700,000 distinct CDR3 sequences. Points on this clonotype: Its antigen is as yet unknown.

Sequencing was done on a sample of blood T cells: a sorted CD56 or NKG2C T cell subset, CD4+ or CD8+ T cells, or bulk PBMC T cells (not recorded which). This TCR derives from a man aged 18-30 years in good health. V and J are TRBV7-6 and TRBJ2-2. CDR3 sequence reads: CASEIAGVGTGELFF.